This T cell receptor (beta chain) came from a study of cytomegalovirus exposure and HLA in healthy donors. Germline V gene sequence: CDR1 SGHNT, CDR2 YENEEA. Between the trimmed V and J ends, which lost 5 bases and 4 bases, there was a span of 18 bases. CDR3 length: 16 residues. Findings and caveats of the study: The listing of 150 to 200 TCR beta chains classed them as cytomegalovirus-associated. An analysis that came later showed most CMV-associated TCR beta chains appearing HLA-restricted.

PCR primers comprised 60 Vbeta and 13 Jbeta primers. Libraries were prepared by immunoSEQ multiplex PCR; TCRdb keeps only in-frame clonotypes and omits some of them. The data hold about 110,000 clones, with about 80% observed a single time. In the case of this clone: What it recognizes is unknown.

The J gene is TRBJ2-1, the V gene TRBV11-3; TRBD1 is a possible D gene (5 bases). Sequencing input: PBMCs. The receptor was derived from an older woman in good health and CMV-seropositive. The CDR3 protein is CASSINQDIGYNEQFF. CDR3 sequence (DNA): TGTGCCAGCAGCATAAACCAGGACATAGGATACAATGAGCAGTTCTTC. The whole variable domain, filled in from reference TRBV11-3 and TRBJ2-1, reads EAGVVQSPRYKIIEKKQPVAFWCNPISGHNTLYWYLQNLGQGPELLIRYENEEAVDDSQLPKDRFSAERLKGVDSTLKIQPAELGDSAVYLCASSINQDIGYNEQFFGPGTRLTVL.